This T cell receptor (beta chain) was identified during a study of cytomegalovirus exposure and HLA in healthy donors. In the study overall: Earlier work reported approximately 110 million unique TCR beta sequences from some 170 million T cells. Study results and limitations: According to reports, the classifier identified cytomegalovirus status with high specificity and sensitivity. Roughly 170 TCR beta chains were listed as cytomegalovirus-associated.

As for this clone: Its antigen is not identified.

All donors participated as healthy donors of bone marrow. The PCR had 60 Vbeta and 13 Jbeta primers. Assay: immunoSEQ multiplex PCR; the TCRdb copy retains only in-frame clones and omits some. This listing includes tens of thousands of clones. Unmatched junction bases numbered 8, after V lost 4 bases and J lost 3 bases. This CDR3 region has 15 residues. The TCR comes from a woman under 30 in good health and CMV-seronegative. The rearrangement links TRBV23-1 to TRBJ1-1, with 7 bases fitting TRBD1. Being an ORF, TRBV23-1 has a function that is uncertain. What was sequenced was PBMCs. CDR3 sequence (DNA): TGCGCCAGCAGTCTCCAGGGGGGAAAGGACACTGAAGCTTTCTTT. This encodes CASSLQGGKDTEAFF.